The subject of this entry is one TCR beta chain. Authors' data handling: From reference gene primer amplification, estimates of nucleated cell counts were derived. Using immunoSEQ multiplex PCR, the repertoire was profiled, and TCRdb retains in-frame clones only, with some absent. Clonal size and the V and J genes are those of that table, whereas D and trimming came from the DNA. The profile shows more than 450,000 clones, about 90% of them singletons. The data stem from a study of blood T cell repertoires in COVID-19. As for the study in general: COVID-19 samples from acute and convalescent phases originated in the United States, Italy and Spain.

V was cut by 2 bases and J by 0 bases, with 10 bases left in between. This CDR3 has 14 amino acids. Germline V gives CDR1 SQVTM, CDR2 ANQGSEA. Participants spanned ages roughly 18 to 90 years and resided in 24 US areas. The study assigned cohorts using participant-reported clinical history. This TCR derives from a woman under 30 who had recovered from COVID-19. Material: PBMCs or T cells enriched from blood (not recorded which). The chain joins TRBV29-1 to TRBJ1-1; D gene unclear. CDR3 bases: TGCAGCGTTGAATCCCCTACCCTGAACACTGAAGCTTTCTTT. Protein product: CSVESPTLNTEAFF. The variable domain in full, with the rest retrieved from reference TRBV29-1 and TRBJ1-1, is SAVISQKPSRDICQRGTSLTIQCQVDSQVTMMFWYRQQPGQSLTLIATANQGSEATYESGFVIDKFPISRPNLTFSTLTVSNMSPEDSSIYLCSVESPTLNTEAFFGQGTRLTVV.